This TCR beta chain was sequenced for a study of metastatic and nonmetastatic thyroid tumors. Study background: Samples came from malignant and benign thyroid patients, and repertoires were compared across blood and tumor or nodule tissue. Study-level results: It was reported that TCR beta diversity was significantly higher in malignant thyroid tumors than benign nodules, in blood and tumor.

As originally analysed: Across clinicopathological groups, CDR3 differences served as the basis for building a distant-metastasis classifier for papillary thyroid cancer. TCRdb reprocessed the PCR reads using MiXCR. These V and J calls are TCRdb output, not the study's own analysis. Counted here are approximately 32,000 clones, under 20% occurring once; the ten biggest clones make up 10%. A few counts support this clone. Its antigen remains unknown. V shed 5 bases and J shed 0 bases, with 14 bases lying between them. Germline CDR1 reads MNHEY; CDR2 reads SMNVEV (reference sequence). This CDR3 comprises 16 residues. There were no patients who had received any treatment before thyroid surgery.

The TCR comes from a female donor with papillary thyroid cancer or a benign thyroid nodule (not recorded which). Some clones in this sample may be carry-over from other donors' samples. The rearrangement uses TRBV27 and TRBJ2-1; D is uncertain. Sequencing was carried out using blood. The CDR3 DNA reads TGTGCCAGCAGTCCCCAAGGGCTAAGCTCCTACAATGAGCAGTTCTTC. This sequence encodes CASSPQGLSSYNEQFF.